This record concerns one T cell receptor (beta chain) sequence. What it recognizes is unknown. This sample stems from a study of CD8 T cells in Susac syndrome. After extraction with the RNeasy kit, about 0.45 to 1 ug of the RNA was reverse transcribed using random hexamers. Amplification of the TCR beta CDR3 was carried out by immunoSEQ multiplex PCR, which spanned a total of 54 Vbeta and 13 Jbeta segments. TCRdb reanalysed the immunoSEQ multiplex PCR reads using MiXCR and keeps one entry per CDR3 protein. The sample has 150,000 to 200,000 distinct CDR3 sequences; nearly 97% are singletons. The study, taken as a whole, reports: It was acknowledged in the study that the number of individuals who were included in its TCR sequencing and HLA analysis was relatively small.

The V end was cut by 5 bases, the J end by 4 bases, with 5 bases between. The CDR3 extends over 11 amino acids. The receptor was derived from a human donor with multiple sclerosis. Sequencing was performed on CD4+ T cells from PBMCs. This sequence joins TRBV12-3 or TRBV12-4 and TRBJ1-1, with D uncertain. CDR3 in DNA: TGTGCCAGCAGTAGGAGCACTGAAGCTTTCTTT. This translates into CASSRSTEAFF.